This TCR beta chain was retrieved from a study of blood T cell repertoires in COVID-19. Study information: The United States, Italy and Spain provided the acute and convalescent COVID-19 samples. The analysed material was cDNA or gDNA that came from T cells, B-cell-depleted T cells, or PBMCs.

This clone was seen once. The study recruited people aged roughly 18 to 100 years across roughly 23 US areas. Original processing notes: Counts of nucleated cells, estimated from reference gene primer amplification, were obtained. This table comes from immunoSEQ multiplex PCR, and its TCRdb copy is limited to in-frame clones, with some not included. The V and J calls and clone size are taken from that table; D and trimming were inferred from the DNA. The repertoire includes about 180,000 clones, about 78% of them detected once, and 15% to 20% sits in the top ten. V lost 6 bases to trimming and J lost 0 bases, with 10 bases between them. The CDR3 spans 13 residues. Germline V lookup: CDR1 SGDLS, CDR2 YYNGEE.

The chain has TRBV9 and TRBJ2-7; TRBD1 is a possible D gene (5 bases). The clonotype comes from a woman aged 45-65 years who had recovered from COVID-19. Sequencing input: PBMCs or T cells enriched from blood (not recorded which). The CDR3 DNA reads TGTGCCAGCAAGACAGTGCCCTCCTACGAGCAGTACTTC. Protein product: CASKTVPSYEQYF. Using reference TRBV9 and TRBJ2-7 for the parts outside the CDR3, the full variable domain is DSGVTQTPKHLITATGQRVTLRCSPRSGDLSVYWYQQSLDQGLQFLIQYYNGEERAKGNILERFSAQQFPDLHSELNLSSLELGDSALYFCASKTVPSYEQYFGPGTRLTVT.